This note documents a single T cell receptor beta chain sequence. Its antigen is currently unknown. The entry originates in a study of T cell responses to AZD1222 COVID-19 vaccine. This CDR3 comprises 17 residues. Germline CDR1 LNHDA, CDR2 SQIVND (reference sequence). The germline V and J ends were trimmed by 3 bases and 0 bases, with 15 bases remaining between them. Sequencing used immunoSEQ multiplex PCR; TCRdb keeps in-frame clones, though not all of them. The repertoire holds over 75,000 clones, around 87% seen once, with about 2.7% in the top ten. Pooled together were second doses at about 4 or about 12 weeks. Points from the study as a whole: Baseline serostatus was positive in only a handful of AZD1222 recipients. White British ancestry dominated among donors, who included more females, and clonal diversity was possibly underestimated. Nearly half of spike-specific TCRs reportedly target unmutated variant regions.

The clonotype originates from an adult who received the AZD1222 COVID-19 vaccine. The chain uses TRBV19 and TRBJ1-3; D is unclear. Here the sequenced sample was peripheral blood, taken 28 days after the second AZD1222 dose. CDR3 region: CASSIRFGSSSGNTIYF. The CDR3 DNA is TGTGCCAGTAGTATTCGGTTCGGCTCGAGCTCTGGAAACACCATATATTTT.